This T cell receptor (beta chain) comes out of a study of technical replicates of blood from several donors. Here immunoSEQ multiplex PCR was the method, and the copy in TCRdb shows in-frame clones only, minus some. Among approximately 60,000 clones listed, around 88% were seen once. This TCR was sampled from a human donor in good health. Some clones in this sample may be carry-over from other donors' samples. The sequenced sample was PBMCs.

CDR3 in DNA: TGCGCCAGCAGCCCCTTCAGCGGGAGGGCGGTGATATACAATGAGCAGTTCTTC. Protein product: CASSPFSGRAVIYNEQFF. The chain has TRBV4-1 and TRBJ2-1; 10 bases fit TRBD2. V lost 4 bases, J lost 4 bases, and 13 bases stayed unmatched. The germline V gene has CDR1 MGHRA and CDR2 YSYEKL. The CDR3 extends over 18 amino acids.